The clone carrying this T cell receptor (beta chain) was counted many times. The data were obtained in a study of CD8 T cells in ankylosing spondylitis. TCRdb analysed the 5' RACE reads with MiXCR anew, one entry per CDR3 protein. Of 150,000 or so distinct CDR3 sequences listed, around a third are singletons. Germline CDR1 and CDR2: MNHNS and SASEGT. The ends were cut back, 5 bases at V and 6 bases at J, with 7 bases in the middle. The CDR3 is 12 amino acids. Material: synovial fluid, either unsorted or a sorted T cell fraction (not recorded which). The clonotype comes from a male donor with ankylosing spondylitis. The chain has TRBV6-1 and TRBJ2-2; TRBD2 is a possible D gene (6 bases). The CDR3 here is CASSWRAGELFF. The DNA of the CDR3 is TGTGCCAGCAGTTGGAGGGCCGGGGAGCTGTTTTTT.